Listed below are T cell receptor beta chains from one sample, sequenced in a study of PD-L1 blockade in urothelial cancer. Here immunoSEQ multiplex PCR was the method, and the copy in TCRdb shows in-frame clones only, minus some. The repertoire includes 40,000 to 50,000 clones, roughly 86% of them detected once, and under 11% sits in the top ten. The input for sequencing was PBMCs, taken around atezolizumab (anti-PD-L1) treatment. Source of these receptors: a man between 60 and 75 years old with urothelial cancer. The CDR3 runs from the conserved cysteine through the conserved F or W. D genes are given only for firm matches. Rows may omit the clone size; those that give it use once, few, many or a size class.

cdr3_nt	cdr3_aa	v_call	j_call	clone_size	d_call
TGTGCCAGCAGCGGTCGCGGGACAGGGCCGAACACTGAAGCTTTCTTT	CASSGRGTGPNTEAFF	TRBV5-6	TRBJ1-1	few	TRBD1
TGTGCCAGTAGTATGGGCTCCGAGCAGTACTTC	CASSMGSEQYF	TRBV19	TRBJ2-7	NA	NA
TGTGCCAGCAGATTTACAGGGGGCGGCGAGCAGTACTTC	CASRFTGGGEQYF	TRBV5-5	TRBJ2-7	once	TRBD1
TGTGCCAGCAGTTACTCCAGGGGGAATAATTCACCCCTCCACTTT	CASSYSRGNNSPLHF	TRBV6-6	TRBJ1-6	NA	TRBD1
TGTGCCAGCAGCTTAAAAAGAAAGGGGGCCTATGTTTTACTCTCTGGAAACACCATATATTTT	CASSLKRKGAYVLLSGNTIYF	TRBV7-3	TRBJ1-3	once	TRBD1
TGTGCCAGCAGCTTACCCTCTAGCGAGAAGAAGTTCTTC	CASSLPSSEKKFF	TRBV7-3	TRBJ2-1	NA	NA
TGTGCCAGCAGCTTAGTGGGGACTAACACCGGGGAGCTGTTTTTT	CASSLVGTNTGELFF	TRBV11-2	TRBJ2-2	once	NA
TGTGCCAGTAACACCGACAGGGGCGAAAAACTGTTTTTT	CASNTDRGEKLFF	TRBV19	TRBJ1-4	NA	TRBD1
TGCAGCGTCGCGGGGGGGAGCACAGATACGCAGTATTTT	CSVAGGSTDTQYF	TRBV29-1	TRBJ2-3	NA	TRBD2
TGTGCCAGTAGTCCAAAGGGGACAGGGGCTACCTCTGGGGCCAACGTCCTGACTTTC	CASSPKGTGATSGANVLTF	TRBV19	TRBJ2-6	NA	TRBD1
TGTGCCAGCAGCCCGGGACTCTCTCTCTTTGGAAACACCATATATTTT	CASSPGLSLFGNTIYF	TRBV14	TRBJ1-3	NA	NA
TGTGCCAGCAGACCTATGGACAGGGGTTATGGCTACACCTTC	CASRPMDRGYGYTF	TRBV11-2	TRBJ1-2	NA	TRBD1
TGTGCCTGGAACCAACAGGGAAGCTCCTACGAGCAGTACTTC	CAWNQQGSSYEQYF	TRBV30	TRBJ2-7	NA	NA
TGCGCCAGCAGCTTGCGCCAGGGCAGCACCGGGGAGCTGTTTTTT	CASSLRQGSTGELFF	TRBV5-1	TRBJ2-2	NA	NA
TGTGCCAGCAGAATGGACAGGATGAACACCGGGGAGCTGTTTTTT	CASRMDRMNTGELFF	TRBV6-4	TRBJ2-2	NA	TRBD1
TGTGCCAGCAGCTCGCGGAAAAACACTGAAGCTTTCTTT	CASSSRKNTEAFF	TRBV14	TRBJ1-1	NA	NA
TGTGCCAGTAGTATAGATCTGGACAGTCAAGAGACCCAGTACTTC	CASSIDLDSQETQYF	TRBV19	TRBJ2-5	NA	NA
TGTGCCAGCAGCTTAGGAGCGCCCGGGACCCAGTACTTC	CASSLGAPGTQYF	TRBV11-2	TRBJ2-5	NA	NA
TGTGCTAGCAGCTTAGGGTCCCAGGGCGGAGAGACCCAGTACTTC	CASSLGSQGGETQYF	TRBV7-7	TRBJ2-5	NA	NA
TGCAGCGTTGACCCGGACAGGGGGCCGGGGGGCTACACCTTC	CSVDPDRGPGGYTF	TRBV29-1	TRBJ1-2	NA	TRBD1
TGCGCCACCTCCTATTACTCCAGGGGCATATCTAGCACAGATACGCAGTATTTT	CATSYYSRGISSTDTQYF	TRBV5-1	TRBJ2-3	NA	NA
TGTGCCAGCTCACCACCGATCAGTTACAATGAGCAGTTCTTC	CASSPPISYNEQFF	TRBV18	TRBJ2-1	NA	NA
TGTGCCAGCAGTGTACAGGGCGGTCAGCCCCAGCATTTT	CASSVQGGQPQHF	TRBV6-5	TRBJ1-5	NA	NA
TGTGCCAGCAGTCGACAGGGCGGGAACACCGGGGAGCTGTTTTTT	CASSRQGGNTGELFF	TRBV7-3	TRBJ2-2	once	TRBD1
TGTGCCAGCAGCTCTGCCCGGGTGGCAGATTCCTTCTTC	CASSSARVADSFF	TRBV7-9	TRBJ1-2	NA	NA
TGTGCCAGTAGTCCCGATCGGAGGGGGACAGGCAGGACAGATACGCAGTATTTT	CASSPDRRGTGRTDTQYF	TRBV19	TRBJ2-3	NA	TRBD1
TGCGCCAGCAGCTTGGAAGGGACACGGGAAGGGGGAGCTTTCTTT	CASSLEGTREGGAFF	TRBV5-1	TRBJ1-1	NA	NA
TGCGCCAGCAGCCTGGACAGGGGCAATAATGAAAAACTGTTTTTT	CASSLDRGNNEKLFF	TRBV5-1	TRBJ1-4	NA	TRBD1
TGTGCCAGCAGCTTAGATGGGCCAGGGGGCAATCAGCCCCAGCATTTT	CASSLDGPGGNQPQHF	TRBV5-6	TRBJ1-5	NA	NA
TGTGCCAGCACCCAGGGGGCCCCGAACACCGGGGAGCTGTTTTTT	CASTQGAPNTGELFF	TRBV13	TRBJ2-2	NA	TRBD1
TGTGCCAGCAGCTTGGGGGGGGGCAGCTACTATGGCTACACCTTC	CASSLGGGSYYGYTF	TRBV5-6	TRBJ1-2	once	NA
TGTGCCAGCAGCTTGGGGGGCGTCCAGCAGTACTTC	CASSLGGVQQYF	TRBV5-4	TRBJ2-7	NA	NA
TGTGCCAGCAGTTACTCTGGAAGGGGTCAGCCCCAGCATTTT	CASSYSGRGQPQHF	TRBV6-5	TRBJ1-5	NA	NA
TGTGCCAGCAGTGAAGGGCTAGCTACGACCAACGAGCAGTTCTTC	CASSEGLATTNEQFF	TRBV2	TRBJ2-1	once	NA